Listed here are 15 T cell receptor beta chains from one sample, sequenced in a study of Ad26.COV2.S vaccination and SARS-CoV-2 variants. Produced via immunoSEQ multiplex PCR; TCRdb's table is partial and in-frame only. The sample shows some 190,000 clones, around 88% of them seen only once. Sequences were derived from peripheral blood, sampled after recovery from COVID-19. Receptor source: a human donor who had recovered from COVID-19.

The V call is TRBV19, the J call TRBJ2-1, with D hard to call. Germline V gene lookup returns CDR1 LNHDA and CDR2 SQIVND (reference sequence). The CDR3 length is 14 residues. The V end lost 3 bases, the J end lost 0 bases, and 6 bases lay between the germline ends. DNA for the CDR3: TGTGCCAGTAGTATGCCCAGCTCCTACAATGAGCAGTTCTTC. It yields the protein CASSMPSSYNEQFF. Filled out from reference TRBV19 and TRBJ2-1, the complete variable domain reads DGGITQSPKYLFRKEGQNVTLSCEQNLNHDAMYWYRQDPGQGLRLIYYSQIVNDFQKGDIAEGYSVSREKKESFPLTVTSAQKNPTAFYLCASSMPSSYNEQFFGPGTRLTVL.

V is TRBV28 and J is TRBJ2-4, with 7 bases lining up with TRBD1. This CDR3 comprises 15 residues. CDR1 and CDR2 (germline): MDHEN, SYDVKM. Germline trimming cut 2 bases from V and 3 bases from J; bases unmatched to any gene: 4. The CDR3 nucleotides read TGTGCCAGCAGTTTACCAACAGGGGTCAAAAACATTCAGTACTTC. Translated, it gives CASSLPTGVKNIQYF. The whole variable domain, remainder taken from reference TRBV28 and TRBJ2-4, is DVKVTQSSRYLVKRTGEKVFLECVQDMDHENMFWYRQDPGLGLRLIYFSYDVKMKEKGDIPEGYSVSREKKERFSLILESASTNQTSMYLCASSLPTGVKNIQYFGAGTRLSVL.

The chain has TRBV29-1 and TRBJ2-1; D is perhaps TRBD1 or TRBD2 (5 bases each). Trimming took off 4 bases at V and 10 bases at J, with 17 bases between the two ends. Germline-derived CDR1 and CDR2 are SQVTM and ANQGSEA. The CDR3 length is 13 residues. The DNA for the CDR3 is TGCAGCGTTGGGCAGGGACGACTTGAGGAGCAGTTCTTC. It encodes CSVGQGRLEEQFF.

The gene calls are TRBV13 and TRBJ1-1; tentatively, D is TRBD1 (5 bases). Germline CDR1 and CDR2: PRHDT and FYEKMQ (reference sequence). The CDR3 is made up of 15 amino acids. Between the trimmed V and J ends, which lost 4 bases and 1 base, there was a span of 13 bases. CDR3 in amino acids: CASSSGGPTNTEAFF. CDR3 DNA sequence: TGTGCCAGCAGCTCTGGGGGTCCCACGAACACTGAAGCTTTCTTT.

This chain joins TRBV3-1 (or the pseudogene TRBV3-2) and TRBJ2-7; the D is unclear. V lost 4 bases to trimming and J lost 5 bases, with 12 bases between them. Germline V gene data show CDR1 as LGHDT and CDR2 as YNNKEL (reference sequence). The CDR3 has 13 residues. The CDR3 here is CASSLYGPDEQYF. The CDR3 nucleotides read TGTGCCAGCAGCCTCTATGGACCCGACGAGCAGTACTTC.

The genes are TRBV29-1 and TRBJ2-1, with TRBD2 identical over 10 bases. CDR3 length equals 14 residues. Germline V gene sequence: CDR1 SQVTM, CDR2 ANQGSEA. The V gene end was trimmed by 7 bases and the J gene end by 6 bases; junction bases not matched to a gene: 9. The DNA of the CDR3 is TGCAGCGCTGAGGGACTAGCGACCTTCAATGAGCAGTTCTTC. It codes for CSAEGLATFNEQFF.

The CDR3 loop reads CASSDQERGYGYTF. CDR3 DNA sequence: TGTGCCAGCAGTGATCAGGAAAGAGGCTATGGCTACACCTTC. The chain is built from TRBV6-1 and TRBJ1-2; D is unresolved. The CDR3 is made up of 14 amino acids. The V gene lost 3 bases and the J gene lost 4 bases, with 12 bases spanning the gap. CDR1 is MNHNS and CDR2 is SASEGT in the germline V gene.

This clone was seen just once. This chain uses TRBV3-1 (or the pseudogene TRBV3-2) with TRBJ2-7; 10 bases fit TRBD1. CDR1 is LGHDT, CDR2 YNNKEL, per germline (reference sequence). J lost 5 bases, V lost 4 bases, and 11 bases had no gene match. The length of the CDR3 is 16 residues. The CDR3 coding sequence is TGTGCCAGCAGCCGACGGACAGGGGGTTACTTCGACGAGCAGTACTTC. Translating gives CASSRRTGGYFDEQYF.

The genes are TRBV28 and TRBJ1-6, with D possibly being TRBD1 (5 bases). Germline V gene sequence: CDR1 MDHEN, CDR2 SYDVKM. The ends were cut back, 5 bases at V and 6 bases at J, with 17 bases in the middle. The CDR3 is 16 residues long. CDR3 region: CASSPLPRTLNSPLHF. CDR3 nucleotide sequence: TGTGCCAGCAGTCCCCTCCCCCGGACACTTAATTCACCCCTCCACTTT.

The CDR3 coding sequence is TGTGCCTGGAGTCCTCGTCTGGGCGGGATCACAGATACGCAGTATTTT. Protein product: CAWSPRLGGITDTQYF. The gene calls are TRBV30 and TRBJ2-3; a weak D match, TRBD2 (6 bases). Germline V lookup: CDR1 GTSNPN, CDR2 SVGIG (reference sequence). The ends were cut back, 2 bases at V and 2 bases at J, with 17 bases in the middle. The CDR3 spans 16 residues.

This rearrangement joins TRBV6-4 to TRBJ2-1; 9 positions match TRBD2. Germline V gene lookup returns CDR1 MRHNA and CDR2 SNTAGT. V lost 8 bases, J lost 7 bases, and 12 bases stayed unmatched. CDR3 size: 15 residues. The CDR3 protein is CASSSYPSGGNEQFF. The CDR3 DNA reads TGTGCCAGCTCCTCCTACCCCAGCGGGGGGAATGAGCAGTTCTTC.

There are a few counts of this clone. This chain connects TRBV9 to TRBJ2-1, with TRBD2 identical over 8 bases. The CDR3 consists of 15 residues. V lost 0 bases to trimming and J lost 5 bases; unmatched junction nucleotides: 4. Germline assignment: CDR1 SGDLS and CDR2 YYNGEE. CDR3 in amino acids: CASSVDGRGDNEQFF. Written as DNA, the CDR3 is TGTGCCAGCAGCGTAGACGGGAGGGGGGACAATGAGCAGTTCTTC.

Only a few counts were recorded for this clone. This sequence joins TRBV7-9 and TRBJ1-3, with D unresolved. Between the trimmed V and J ends, which lost 5 bases and 2 bases, there was a span of 4 bases. Germline V gene sequence: CDR1 SEHNR, CDR2 FQNEAQ (reference sequence). This CDR3 is 12 amino acids long. This CDR3 reads CASSLTGNTIYF. CDR3 coding DNA: TGTGCCAGCAGCCTGACTGGAAACACCATATATTTT.

This clone was counted a single time. The chain carries TRBV7-2 and TRBJ1-2; no firm D call. Trimming stripped 2 bases from V and 2 bases from J, with 9 bases between. Germline values: CDR1 SGHTA, CDR2 FQGNSA. The CDR3 extends over 14 amino acids. The CDR3 sequence is CASSLSGGNYGYTF. The CDR3 DNA reads as TGTGCCAGCAGCTTATCGGGCGGGAACTATGGCTACACCTTC.

The chain carries TRBV6-2 or TRBV6-3 and TRBJ1-1; D gene uncertain. V was trimmed by 3 bases and J by 0 bases, leaving 2 bases between them. The germline V gene has CDR1 MNHEY and CDR2 SVGEGT. The CDR3 extends over 12 amino acids. Here the CDR3 reads CASSYMNTEAFF. CDR3 DNA sequence: TGTGCCAGCAGTTATATGAACACTGAAGCTTTCTTT.